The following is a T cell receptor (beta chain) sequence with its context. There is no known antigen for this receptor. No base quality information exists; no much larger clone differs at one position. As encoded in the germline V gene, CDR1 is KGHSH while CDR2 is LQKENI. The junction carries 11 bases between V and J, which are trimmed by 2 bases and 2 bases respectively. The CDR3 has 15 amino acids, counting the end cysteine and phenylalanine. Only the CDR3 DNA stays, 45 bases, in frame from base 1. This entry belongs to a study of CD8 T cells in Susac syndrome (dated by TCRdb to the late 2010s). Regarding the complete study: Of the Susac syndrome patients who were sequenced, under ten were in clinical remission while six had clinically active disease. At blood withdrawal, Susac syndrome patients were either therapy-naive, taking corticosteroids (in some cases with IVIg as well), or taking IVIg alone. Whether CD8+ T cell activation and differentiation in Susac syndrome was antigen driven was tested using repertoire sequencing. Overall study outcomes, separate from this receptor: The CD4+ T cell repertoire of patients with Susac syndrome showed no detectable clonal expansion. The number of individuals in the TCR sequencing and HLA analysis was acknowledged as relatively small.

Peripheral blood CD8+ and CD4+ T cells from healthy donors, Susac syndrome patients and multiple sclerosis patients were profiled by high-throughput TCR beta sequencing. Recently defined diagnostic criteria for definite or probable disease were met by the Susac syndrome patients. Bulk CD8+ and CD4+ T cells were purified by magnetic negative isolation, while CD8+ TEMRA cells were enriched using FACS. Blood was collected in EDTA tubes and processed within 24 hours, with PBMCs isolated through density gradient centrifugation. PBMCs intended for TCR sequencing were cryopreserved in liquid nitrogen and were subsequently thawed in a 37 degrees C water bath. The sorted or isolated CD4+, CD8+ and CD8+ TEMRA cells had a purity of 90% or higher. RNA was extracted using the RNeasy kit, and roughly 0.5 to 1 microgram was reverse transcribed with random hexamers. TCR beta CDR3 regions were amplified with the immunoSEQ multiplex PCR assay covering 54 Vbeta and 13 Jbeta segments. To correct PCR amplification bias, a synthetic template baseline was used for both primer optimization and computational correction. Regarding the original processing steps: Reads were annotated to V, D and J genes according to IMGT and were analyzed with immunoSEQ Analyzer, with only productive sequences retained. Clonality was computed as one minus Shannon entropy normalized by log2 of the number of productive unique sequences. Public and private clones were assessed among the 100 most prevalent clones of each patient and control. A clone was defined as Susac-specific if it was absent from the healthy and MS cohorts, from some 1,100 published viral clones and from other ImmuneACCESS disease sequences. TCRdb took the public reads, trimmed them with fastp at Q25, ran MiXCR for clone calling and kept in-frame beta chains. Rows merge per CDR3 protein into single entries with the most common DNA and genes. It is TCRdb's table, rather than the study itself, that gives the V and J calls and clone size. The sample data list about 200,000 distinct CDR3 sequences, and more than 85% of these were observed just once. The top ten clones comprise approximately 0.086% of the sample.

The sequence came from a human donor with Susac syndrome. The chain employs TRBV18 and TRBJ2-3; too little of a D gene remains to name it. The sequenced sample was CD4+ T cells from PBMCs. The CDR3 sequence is CASSPVTTLTDTQYF. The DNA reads TGTGCCAGCTCACCAGTGACCACGCTCACAGATACGCAGTATTTT.